Following are 3 T cell receptor beta chains from one sample sequenced in a study of technical replicates of blood from several donors. TCRdb's table, derived via immunoSEQ multiplex PCR, lists solely in-frame clones and lacks some. The sample consists of 60,000 to 65,000 clones, 70% to 90% of them appearing once. The sample was PBMCs. The receptors stem from a human donor in good health. Some clones in this sample may be carry-over from other donors' samples.

The chain is built from TRBV19 and TRBJ2-7, with 12 nucleotides matching TRBD2. The CDR3 has 14 amino acids. V gave up 6 bases and J gave up 2 bases; unmatched junction bases: 2. Germline loops: CDR1 LNHDA, CDR2 SQIVND (reference sequence). DNA of the CDR3: TGTGCCAGTAGCCTAGCGGGAGGGCCCTACGAGCAGTACTTC. Translating it yields CASSLAGGPYEQYF.

The table lists this clone with a few counts. V usage is TRBV13 and J usage is TRBJ2-5; maybe TRBD1 (6 bases). Trimming pared 5 bases from V and 4 bases from J, leaving 17 bases between. The length of the CDR3 is 15 residues. Germline V gene data show CDR1 as PRHDT and CDR2 as FYEKMQ (reference sequence). This CDR3 reads CASSVQGEWRETQYF. CDR3 coding DNA: TGTGCCAGCAGCGTACAGGGTGAGTGGCGAGAGACCCAGTACTTC. The full variable domain, completed using reference TRBV13 and TRBJ2-5, is AAGVIQSPRHLIKEKRETATLKCYPIPRHDTVYWYQQGPGQDPQFLISFYEKMQSDKGSIPDRFSAQQFSDYHSELNMSSLELGDSALYFCASSVQGEWRETQYFGPGTRLLVL.

The genes are TRBV6-4 and TRBJ2-7, with D possibly TRBD2 on 6 matching bases. In germline, CDR1 is MRHNA, CDR2 SNTAGT. The V gene lost 8 bases and the J gene lost 2 bases, with 13 bases spanning the gap. The CDR3 loop spans 13 amino acids. DNA for the CDR3: TGTGCCAGCGACGCGGGGCGCACCTACGAGCAGTACTTC. The encoded protein is CASDAGRTYEQYF.